This T cell receptor beta chain comes out of a study of blood T cell repertoires in COVID-19. For the study at large: Researchers got acute and convalescent COVID-19 samples from the United States, Italy and Spain. PBMCs, B-cell-depleted T cells, or T cells provided the cDNA or gDNA that made up the material.

TCRdb's copy holds only in-frame clones and misses some; the assay was immunoSEQ multiplex PCR. The sample shows 200,000 or so clones, roughly four fifths of them seen only once. The sample comprised peripheral blood. This TCR came from a woman in her sixties or seventies with acute or convalescent COVID-19.

CDR3: CASSVEGAADGEQFF. As DNA, the CDR3 is TGTGCCAGCAGCGTAGAAGGGGCCGCCGACGGGGAGCAGTTCTTC. This chain uses TRBV9 with TRBJ2-1; D perhaps matches TRBD1 (5 bases). V lost 0 bases to trimming and J lost 10 bases, with 17 bases between them. The CDR3 runs to 15 residues. Per germline, CDR1 SGDLS and CDR2 YYNGEE.